This T cell receptor beta chain was sequenced during a study of early T cells in non-severe SARS-CoV-2 infection. Overall study: From unsorted whole blood, bulk RNA was sequenced, and the chains remained unpaired. Regarding the study as a whole: Anti-spike CD8 specificities were favored by VDJdb matching, whose results missed private and CD4 specificities.

Trimming removed 0 bases from V and 3 bases from J; junction bases left unmatched: 0. The CDR3 runs to 15 residues. Per the germline V gene, CDR1 is GTSNPN and CDR2 is SVGIG (reference sequence). This clonotype is medium-sized by share. Its antigen remains unknown. As part of library construction, unique molecular identifiers were attached to individual cDNA molecules. TCRdb itself ran the 5' RACE reads through MiXCR, one entry per CDR3 protein. Here the sample spans 20,000 to 25,000 distinct CDR3 sequences, approximately 5% being singletons. The chain employs TRBV30 and TRBJ2-1, with 12 bases fitting TRBD2. Sequencing input: whole blood. The sequence derives from an adult who was a healthcare worker with PCR-confirmed SARS-CoV-2 infection or an uninfected control (not recorded which). For the CDR3, the DNA is TGTGCCTGGAGTGTACTAGCGGGGGGCTACAATGAGCAGTTCTTC. Protein: CAWSVLAGGYNEQFF.